Following are 24 T cell receptor beta chains from one sample sequenced in a study of blood T cell repertoires in COVID-19. Here immunoSEQ multiplex PCR was the method, and the copy in TCRdb shows in-frame clones only, minus some. The sample consists of more than 70,000 clones, about 88% of them appearing once. Input material: peripheral blood. All receptors derive from an elderly woman with acute or convalescent COVID-19.

The V and J genes are TRBV19 and TRBJ1-1, with D possibly TRBD1 on 5 matching bases. This CDR3 comprises 14 residues. The germline V gene has CDR1 LNHDA and CDR2 SQIVND (reference sequence). The germline V and J ends were trimmed by 3 bases and 4 bases, with 12 bases remaining between them. CDR3 sequence: CASSMRGLGTEAFF. CDR3 bases: TGTGCCAGTAGTATGCGGGGCCTCGGCACTGAAGCTTTCTTT.

The chain uses TRBV5-4 and TRBJ1-6; D gene unclear. Trimming stripped 0 bases from V and 9 bases from J, with 16 bases between. CDR1 and CDR2 from the germline V gene are SGHNT and YYREEE (reference sequence). The CDR3 covers 16 residues. The CDR3 loop reads CASSLDFGPGSSPLHF. The DNA for the CDR3 is TGTGCCAGCAGCTTGGATTTCGGGCCGGGGAGTTCACCCCTCCACTTT.

The V gene is TRBV4-1, the J gene TRBJ2-1; 7 nucleotides match TRBD1. CDR3 length equals 15 residues. After removal of 1 base from V and 3 bases from J, the junction contained 3 bases not matched to a gene. From germline, CDR1 is MGHRA and CDR2 YSYEKL. For the CDR3, the DNA is TGCGCCAGCAGCCAAGTTACAGGGGTCTACAATGAGCAGTTCTTC. Protein sequence: CASSQVTGVYNEQFF.

V is TRBV5-1 and J is TRBJ1-1; D possibly corresponds to TRBD1 (5 bases). Trimming removed 0 bases from V and 1 base from J, with 7 bases in between. The CDR3 consists of 14 residues. Germline V CDR1 and CDR2: SGHRS, YFSETQ. CDR3 nucleotide sequence: TGCGCCAGCAGCTTGGGACAGCCGAACACTGAAGCTTTCTTT. Translation gives CASSLGQPNTEAFF.

The chain uses TRBV7-3 and TRBJ2-3, with 8 bases matching TRBD2. This CDR3 has 15 amino acids. Unmatched junction bases numbered 9, after V lost 5 bases and J lost 5 bases. Germline loops: CDR1 SGHTA, CDR2 FQGTGA. Written as DNA, the CDR3 is TGTGCCAGCAGCCTCACGGGGGGGCCGGTAGATACGCAGTATTTT. This gives the protein CASSLTGGPVDTQYF.

This chain uses TRBV6-6 with TRBJ2-7; D is unresolved. CDR1 and CDR2 (germline): MNHNY, SVGAGI (reference sequence). V lost 4 bases and J 0 bases, leaving 16 bases between the germline ends. This CDR3 has 16 amino acids. The CDR3 loop reads CASSSPESSSSYEQYF. CDR3 nucleotides: TGTGCCAGCAGTTCCCCGGAGAGCTCAAGCTCCTACGAGCAGTACTTC.

The genes are TRBV10-1 and TRBJ1-2; D not certain. Trimming removed 0 bases at V and 3 bases at J, with 5 bases between. The germline gives CDR1 WNHNN, CDR2 SYGVQD (reference sequence). The CDR3 length is 13 residues. Here the CDR3 reads CASSESTDYGYTF. The CDR3 coding sequence is TGCGCCAGCAGTGAGTCTACGGACTATGGCTACACCTTC.

The chain recombines TRBV11-1 with TRBJ2-1; 8 bases line up with TRBD1. This CDR3 is built from 15 residues. Trimming cost V 3 bases and J 5 bases; bases outside gene matches: 6. CDR1 SGHAT and CDR2 FQDESV come from the germline V gene (reference sequence). CDR3 loop: CASSLGTGINNEQFF. The CDR3 nucleotides are TGTGCCAGCAGCTTGGGGACAGGTATAAACAATGAGCAGTTCTTC.

The chain carries TRBV10-2 and TRBJ2-5, with 7 nucleotides matching TRBD1. V lost 8 bases, J lost 5 bases, and 23 bases stayed unmatched. Germline loops: CDR1 WSHSY, CDR2 SAAADI. The CDR3 runs to 18 residues. CDR3 DNA sequence: TGCGCCAGCGTCCACGGGCGACAGGGCGTAGGAATGGTGGAGACCCAGTACTTC. This encodes CASVHGRQGVGMVETQYF.

V is TRBV7-9 and J is TRBJ1-1; D remains ambiguous. The germline CDR1 and CDR2 sequences are SEHNR and FQNEAQ (reference sequence). Trimming removed 5 bases from V and 5 bases from J, with 12 bases in between. The CDR3 is 13 amino acids. The CDR3 DNA follows: TGTGCCAGCAGCCGGACTCCGGGGACTGAAGCTTTCTTT. Translating gives CASSRTPGTEAFF.

The chain recombines TRBV18 with TRBJ2-3, with TRBD1 matching 12 bases. Germline CDR1 and CDR2: KGHSH and LQKENI. The CDR3 contains 17 residues. The junction had 5 bases not matched to a gene; V was cut back by 3 bases and J by 1 base. The CDR3 nucleotides are TGTGCCAGCTCACCTGGGACAGGGGGCCGGGGCACAGATACGCAGTATTTT. This gives the protein CASSPGTGGRGTDTQYF.

This chain connects TRBV7-2 to TRBJ2-5; 10 positions match TRBD2. Germline CDR1 is SGHTA and CDR2 is FQGNSA. This CDR3 has 14 residues. Trimming at V came to 9 bases and at J to 4 bases, leaving 8 bases not matched to a gene. Written as DNA, the CDR3 is TGTGCCAGTTCGGGACTAGCGCTTGGAGAGACCCAGTACTTC. Its translation: CASSGLALGETQYF.

The chain links TRBV19 to TRBJ1-4; perhaps TRBD1 as D (5 bases). CDR1 is LNHDA and CDR2 is SQIVND in the germline V gene (reference sequence). The CDR3 consists of 14 residues. Between the trimmed V and J ends, which lost 4 bases and 9 bases, there was a span of 15 bases. The CDR3 reads CASSTHKQDQKLFF. DNA of the CDR3: TGTGCCAGTAGTACCCACAAACAGGACCAAAAACTGTTTTTT.

This chain links TRBV7-9 with TRBJ1-6; no clear D. Germline lookup yields CDR1 SEHNR and CDR2 FQNEAQ (reference sequence). V shed 5 bases and J shed 7 bases, with 12 bases lying between them. This CDR3 is 14 amino acids long. The CDR3 DNA follows: TGTGCCAGCAGCCCGCCACAGACAAATTCACCCCTCCACTTT. Translated, it gives CASSPPQTNSPLHF.

The chain combines TRBV16 with TRBJ1-5, with TRBD1 as a possible D gene (5 bases). The CDR3 has 15 amino acids. V was clipped by 4 bases and J by 7 bases, with 17 bases between them. Germline lookup yields CDR1 KGHSY and CDR2 FQNENV. The CDR3 sequence: CASSRSGGSGQPQHF. The CDR3 DNA reads TGTGCCAGCAGCCGGAGCGGGGGTTCGGGGCAGCCCCAGCATTTT.

The CDR3 nucleotides read TGTGCCAGCAGTGCACAACTAGCGCGGGCCCAAGAGACCCAGTACTTC. Translating gives CASSAQLARAQETQYF. The chain joins TRBV2 to TRBJ2-5; 7 bases line up with TRBD2. Germline values: CDR1 SNHLY, CDR2 FYNNEI. CDR3 length: 16 amino acids. V lost 4 bases to trimming and J lost 1 base; unmatched junction nucleotides: 9.

J is TRBJ2-6 and V is TRBV29-1; possible D gene TRBD1, 6 bases. The germline V and J ends were trimmed by 4 bases and 0 bases, with 13 bases remaining between them. The length of the CDR3 is 16 residues. Germline assignment: CDR1 SQVTM and CDR2 ANQGSEA. The CDR3 sequence is CSVGRDILSGANVLTF. In nucleotides, the CDR3 is TGCAGCGTTGGTAGGGACATCCTCTCTGGGGCCAACGTCCTGACTTTC.

The chain links TRBV19 to TRBJ2-5, with D tentatively TRBD1 (5 bases). The CDR3 is 13 residues long. V gave up 6 bases and J gave up 1 base, with 9 bases separating them. Per the germline V gene, CDR1 is LNHDA and CDR2 is SQIVND (reference sequence). This CDR3 reads CASRQVPQETQYF. CDR3 nucleotide sequence: TGTGCCAGTAGACAGGTTCCCCAAGAGACCCAGTACTTC.

This sequence joins TRBV12-3 or TRBV12-4 and TRBJ2-1; 9 nucleotides align to TRBD2. The ends lost 5 bases at V and 15 bases at J; junction bases unmatched: 5. The CDR3 length is 11 residues. CDR3 DNA: TGTGCCAGCAGTACCGGACTAGCGTCGTTCTTC. Encoded protein: CASSTGLASFF.

This clone showed up just once. The chain employs TRBV5-1 and TRBJ1-4; 7 positions agree with TRBD1. Trimming at V came to 0 bases and at J to 6 bases, leaving 2 bases not matched to a gene. CDR1 is SGHRS and CDR2 is YFSETQ in the germline V gene. The CDR3 spans 14 residues. CDR3 amino acids: CASSLGQGDEKLFF. DNA of the CDR3: TGCGCCAGCAGCTTGGGACAGGGCGATGAAAAACTGTTTTTT. Using reference TRBV5-1 and TRBJ1-4 for the parts outside the CDR3, the full variable domain is KAGVTQTPRYLIKTRGQQVTLSCSPISGHRSVSWYQQTPGQGLQFLFEYFSETQRNKGNFPGRFSGRQFSNSRSEMNVSTLELGDSALYLCASSLGQGDEKLFFGSGTQLSVL.

This chain joins TRBV6-5 and TRBJ1-2; 10 positions match TRBD1. Losses at the gene ends were 6 bases for V and 4 bases for J; bases not matched to a gene: 8. CDR1 and CDR2 (germline): MNHEY, SVGAGI. The CDR3 consists of 15 residues. CDR3 bases: TGTGCCAGCAGCCTCCGGGACAGGGGTGGCTATGGCTACACCTTC. Amino acid sequence: CASSLRDRGGYGYTF.

V gene TRBV5-4 combines with J gene TRBJ1-1; possible D gene TRBD1, 6 bases. Germline V gives CDR1 SGHNT, CDR2 YYREEE (reference sequence). The length of the CDR3 is 12 residues. V was clipped by 1 base and J by 8 bases, with 9 bases between them. For the CDR3, the DNA is TGTGCCAGCAGCTTGAGAGGGACAGAAGCTTTCTTT. Translation: CASSLRGTEAFF.

V usage is TRBV6-1 and J usage is TRBJ2-5; tentative D call: TRBD2 (6 bases). Germline V gene lookup returns CDR1 MNHNS and CDR2 SASEGT. This CDR3 has 14 residues. V was trimmed by 5 bases and J by 1 base, leaving 11 bases between them. CDR3 in amino acids: CASSPTGLQETQYF. The CDR3 DNA is TGTGCCAGCAGTCCTACGGGACTCCAAGAGACCCAGTACTTC.

V usage is TRBV7-8 and J usage is TRBJ1-2; 11 bases align to TRBD1. The CDR3 runs to 12 residues. Trimming removed 5 bases from V and 12 bases from J; junction bases left unmatched: 5. Germline assignment: CDR1 SGHVS and CDR2 FQNEAQ. The CDR3 DNA reads as TGTGCCAGCAGCACCGGACAGGGGGCGGACACCTTC. Translated, it gives CASSTGQGADTF. Together with reference TRBV7-8 and TRBJ1-2, the CDR3 gives the full variable domain: GAGVSQSPRYKVAKRGQDVALRCDPISGHVSLFWYQQALGQGPEFLTYFQNEAQLDKSGLPSDRFFAERPEGSVSTLKIQRTQQEDSAVYLCASSTGQGADTFGSGTRLTVV.